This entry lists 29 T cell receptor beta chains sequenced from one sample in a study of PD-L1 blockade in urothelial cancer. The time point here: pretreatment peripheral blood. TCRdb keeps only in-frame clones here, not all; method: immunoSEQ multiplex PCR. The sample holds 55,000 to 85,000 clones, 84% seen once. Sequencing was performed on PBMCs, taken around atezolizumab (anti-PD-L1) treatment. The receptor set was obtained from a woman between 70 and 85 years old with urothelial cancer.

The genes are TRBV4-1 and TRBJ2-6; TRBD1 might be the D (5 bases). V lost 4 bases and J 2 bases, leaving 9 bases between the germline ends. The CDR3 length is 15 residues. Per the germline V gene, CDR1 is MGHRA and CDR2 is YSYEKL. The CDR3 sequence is CASSLQGAGANVLTF. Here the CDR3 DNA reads TGCGCCAGCAGCCTCCAAGGGGCTGGGGCCAACGTCCTGACTTTC.

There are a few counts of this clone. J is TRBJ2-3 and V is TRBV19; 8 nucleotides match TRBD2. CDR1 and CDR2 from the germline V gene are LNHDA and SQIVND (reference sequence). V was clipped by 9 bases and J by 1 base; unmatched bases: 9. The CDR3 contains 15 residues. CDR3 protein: CASPSGGQRTDTQYF. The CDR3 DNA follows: TGTGCCAGCCCAAGCGGGGGACAACGCACAGATACGCAGTATTTT.

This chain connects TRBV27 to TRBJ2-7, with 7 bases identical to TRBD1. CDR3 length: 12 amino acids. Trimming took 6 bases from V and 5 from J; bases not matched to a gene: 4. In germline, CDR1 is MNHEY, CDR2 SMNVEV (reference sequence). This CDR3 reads CASRDRDHEQYF. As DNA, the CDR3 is TGTGCCAGCAGAGACAGGGACCACGAGCAGTACTTC.

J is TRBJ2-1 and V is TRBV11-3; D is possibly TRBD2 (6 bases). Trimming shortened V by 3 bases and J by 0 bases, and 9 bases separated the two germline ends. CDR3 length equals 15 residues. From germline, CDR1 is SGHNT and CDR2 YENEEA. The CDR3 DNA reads TGTGCCAGCAGCTTGGAGGGGAGCTCCTACAATGAGCAGTTCTTC. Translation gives CASSLEGSSYNEQFF.

The CDR3 loop is CASSLDRGWMSSYEQYF. The CDR3 DNA reads TGTGCCAGCAGCTTAGACCGGGGGTGGATGAGCTCCTACGAGCAGTACTTC. The chain combines TRBV11-2 with TRBJ2-7; possible D gene TRBD2, 6 bases. This CDR3 contains 17 residues. Per the germline V gene, CDR1 is SGHAT and CDR2 is FQNNGV. Deletions cut 0 bases from V and 0 bases from J, with 15 bases between.

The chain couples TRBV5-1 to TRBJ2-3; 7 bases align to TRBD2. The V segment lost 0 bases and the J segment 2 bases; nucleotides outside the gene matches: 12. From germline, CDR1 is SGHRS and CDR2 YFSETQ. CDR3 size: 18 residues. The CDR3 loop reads CASSLARGTTLYTDTQYF. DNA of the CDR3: TGCGCCAGCAGCTTGGCCCGAGGGACTACTCTCTACACAGATACGCAGTATTTT.

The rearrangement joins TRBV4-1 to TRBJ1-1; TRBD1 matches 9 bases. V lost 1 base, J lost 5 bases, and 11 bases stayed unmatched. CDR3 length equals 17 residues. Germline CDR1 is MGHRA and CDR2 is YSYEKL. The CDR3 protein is CASSQGGTGRERTEAFF. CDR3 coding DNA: TGCGCCAGCAGCCAAGGGGGGACAGGGAGAGAAAGGACTGAAGCTTTCTTT.

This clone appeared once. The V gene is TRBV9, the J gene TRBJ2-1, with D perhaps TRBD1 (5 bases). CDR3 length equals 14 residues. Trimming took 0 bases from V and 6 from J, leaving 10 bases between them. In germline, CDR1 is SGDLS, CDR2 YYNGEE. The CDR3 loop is CASSVEGPGNEQFF. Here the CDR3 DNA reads TGTGCCAGCAGCGTAGAGGGGCCAGGCAATGAGCAGTTCTTC.

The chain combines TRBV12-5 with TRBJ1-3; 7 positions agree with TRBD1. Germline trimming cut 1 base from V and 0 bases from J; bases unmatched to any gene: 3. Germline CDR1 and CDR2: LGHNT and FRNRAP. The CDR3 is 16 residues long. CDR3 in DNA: TGTGCTAGTGGTTTGGGGGACAGCAGCTCTGGAAACACCATATATTTT. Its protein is CASGLGDSSSGNTIYF.

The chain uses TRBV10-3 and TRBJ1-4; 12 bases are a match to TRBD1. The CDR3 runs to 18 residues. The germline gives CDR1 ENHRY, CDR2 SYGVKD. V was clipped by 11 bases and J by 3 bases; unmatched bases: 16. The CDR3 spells CASSRDPGTGGSNEKLFF. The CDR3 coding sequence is TGTGCCTCATCAAGGGATCCCGGGACAGGGGGCTCTAATGAAAAACTGTTTTTT.

The CDR3 protein is CAISESASGRGEQFF. The CDR3 DNA sequence: TGTGCCATCAGTGAGTCCGCTAGCGGGAGGGGTGAGCAGTTCTTC. The chain is built from TRBV10-3 and TRBJ2-1, with 12 bases fitting TRBD2. Germline CDR1 is ENHRY and CDR2 is SYGVKD. The CDR3 extends over 15 amino acids. The trim removed 0 bases at V and 9 bases at J, leaving 3 bases unmatched.

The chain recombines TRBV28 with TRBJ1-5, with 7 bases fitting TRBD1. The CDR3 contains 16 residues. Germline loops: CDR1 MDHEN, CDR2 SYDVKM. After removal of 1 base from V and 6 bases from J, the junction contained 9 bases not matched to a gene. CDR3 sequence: CASSLLPTGSAQPQHF. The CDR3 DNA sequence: TGTGCCAGCAGTTTATTACCGACAGGGTCGGCTCAGCCCCAGCATTTT.

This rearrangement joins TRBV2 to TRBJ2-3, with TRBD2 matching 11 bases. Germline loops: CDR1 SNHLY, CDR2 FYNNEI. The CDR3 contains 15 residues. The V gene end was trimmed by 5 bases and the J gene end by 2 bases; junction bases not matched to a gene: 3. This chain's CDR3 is CASSLAGGYTDTQYF. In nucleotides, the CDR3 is TGTGCCAGCAGTTTAGCGGGAGGGTACACAGATACGCAGTATTTT. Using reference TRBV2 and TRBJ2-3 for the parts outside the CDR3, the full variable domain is EPEVTQTPSHQVTQMGQEVILRCVPISNHLYFYWYRQILGQKVEFLVSFYNNEISEKSEIFDDQFSVERPDGSNFTLKIRSTKLEDSAMYFCASSLAGGYTDTQYFGPGTRLTVL.

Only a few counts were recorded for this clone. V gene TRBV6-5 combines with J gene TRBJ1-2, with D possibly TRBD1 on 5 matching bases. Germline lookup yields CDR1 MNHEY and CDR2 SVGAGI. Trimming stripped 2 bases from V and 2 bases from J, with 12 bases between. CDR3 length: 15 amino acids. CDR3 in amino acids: CASSYIQDSNYGYTF. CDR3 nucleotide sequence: TGTGCCAGCAGTTACATACAGGATTCAAACTATGGCTACACCTTC.

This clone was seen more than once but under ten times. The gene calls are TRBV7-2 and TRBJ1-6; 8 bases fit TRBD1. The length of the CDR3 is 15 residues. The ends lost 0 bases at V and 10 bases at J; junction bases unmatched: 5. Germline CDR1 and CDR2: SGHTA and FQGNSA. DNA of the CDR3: TGTGCCAGCAGCTTAGCCGGCCAGGGGGCCTCACCCCTCCACTTT. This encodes CASSLAGQGASPLHF.

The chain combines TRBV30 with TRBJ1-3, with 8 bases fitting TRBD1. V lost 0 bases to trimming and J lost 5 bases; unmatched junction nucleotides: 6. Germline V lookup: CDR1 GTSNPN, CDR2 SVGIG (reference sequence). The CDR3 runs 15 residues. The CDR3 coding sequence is TGTGCCTGGAGTGTATCAGGGGGCGTCAGAAACACCATATATTTT. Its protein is CAWSVSGGVRNTIYF.

CDR3 amino acids: CASRAEQGNTEAFF. CDR3 nucleotides: TGTGCCAGCAGAGCGGAACAGGGGAACACTGAAGCTTTCTTT. The J gene is TRBJ1-1, the V gene TRBV2; tentative D call: TRBD1 (6 bases). The CDR3 totals 14 residues. Trimming shortened V by 6 bases and J by 1 base, and 12 bases separated the two germline ends. Looked up from germline, CDR1 is SNHLY and CDR2 is FYNNEI.

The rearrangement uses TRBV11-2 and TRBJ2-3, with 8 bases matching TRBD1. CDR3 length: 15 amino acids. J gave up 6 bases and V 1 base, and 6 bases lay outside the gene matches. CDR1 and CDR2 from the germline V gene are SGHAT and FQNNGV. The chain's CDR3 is CASSLVGQEADTQYF. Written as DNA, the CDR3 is TGTGCCAGCAGCTTAGTGGGACAGGAAGCCGATACGCAGTATTTT.

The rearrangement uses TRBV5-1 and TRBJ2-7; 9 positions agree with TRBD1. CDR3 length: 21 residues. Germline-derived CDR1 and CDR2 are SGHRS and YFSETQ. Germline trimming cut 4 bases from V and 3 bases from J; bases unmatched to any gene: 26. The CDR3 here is CASSPAGGPAGRQGVYYEQYF. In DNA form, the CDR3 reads TGCGCCAGCAGCCCGGCTGGGGGCCCCGCGGGGAGACAGGGGGTTTACTACGAGCAGTACTTC.

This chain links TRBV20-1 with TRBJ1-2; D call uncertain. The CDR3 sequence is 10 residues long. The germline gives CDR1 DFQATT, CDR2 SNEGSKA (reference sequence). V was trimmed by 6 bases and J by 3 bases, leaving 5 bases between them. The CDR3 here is CSAQYYGYTF. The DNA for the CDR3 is TGCAGTGCACAATACTATGGCTACACCTTC.

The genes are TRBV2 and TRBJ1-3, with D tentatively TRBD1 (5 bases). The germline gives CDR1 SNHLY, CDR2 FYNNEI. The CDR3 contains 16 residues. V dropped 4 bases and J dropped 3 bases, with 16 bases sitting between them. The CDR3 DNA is TGTGCCAGCAGTGTGGAAAGGGGAAGTTTTGGAAACACCATATATTTT. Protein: CASSVERGSFGNTIYF.

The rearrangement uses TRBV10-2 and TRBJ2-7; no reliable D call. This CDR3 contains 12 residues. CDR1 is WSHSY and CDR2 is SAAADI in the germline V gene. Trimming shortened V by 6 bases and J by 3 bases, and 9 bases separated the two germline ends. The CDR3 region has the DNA TGCGCCAGCAGCAACACCCTCTACGAGCAGTACTTC. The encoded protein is CASSNTLYEQYF.

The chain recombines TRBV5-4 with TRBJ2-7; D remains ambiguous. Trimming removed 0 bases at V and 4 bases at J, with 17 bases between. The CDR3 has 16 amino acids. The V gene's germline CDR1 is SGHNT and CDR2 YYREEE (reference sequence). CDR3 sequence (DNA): TGTGCCAGCAGCTTGGGGCCAGAATTCCTGATTTACGAGCAGTACTTC. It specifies CASSLGPEFLIYEQYF.

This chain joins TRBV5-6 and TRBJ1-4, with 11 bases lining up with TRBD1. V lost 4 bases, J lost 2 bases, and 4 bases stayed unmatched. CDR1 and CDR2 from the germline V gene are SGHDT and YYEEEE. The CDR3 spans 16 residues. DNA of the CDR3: TGTGCCAGCAGCCGGGACAGGGGGAACACTAATGAAAAACTGTTTTTT. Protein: CASSRDRGNTNEKLFF.

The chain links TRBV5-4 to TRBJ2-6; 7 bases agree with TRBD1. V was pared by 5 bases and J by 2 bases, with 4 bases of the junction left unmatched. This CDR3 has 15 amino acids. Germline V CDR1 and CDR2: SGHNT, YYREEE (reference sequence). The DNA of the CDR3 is TGTGCCAGCAGGTCGACAGGGCCTGGGGCCAACGTCCTGACTTTC. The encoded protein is CASRSTGPGANVLTF.

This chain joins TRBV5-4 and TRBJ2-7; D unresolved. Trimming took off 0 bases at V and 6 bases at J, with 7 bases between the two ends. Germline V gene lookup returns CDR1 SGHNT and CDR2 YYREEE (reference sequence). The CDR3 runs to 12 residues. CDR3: CASSLDGFEQYF. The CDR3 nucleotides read TGTGCCAGCAGCTTGGACGGGTTCGAGCAGTACTTC.

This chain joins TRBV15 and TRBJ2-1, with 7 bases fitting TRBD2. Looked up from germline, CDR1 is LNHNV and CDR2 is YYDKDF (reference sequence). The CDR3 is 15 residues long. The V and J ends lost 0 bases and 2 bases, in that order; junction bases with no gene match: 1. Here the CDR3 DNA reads TGTGCCACCAGCAGAGATGCGGGGGCCTACAATGAGCAGTTCTTC. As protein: CATSRDAGAYNEQFF.

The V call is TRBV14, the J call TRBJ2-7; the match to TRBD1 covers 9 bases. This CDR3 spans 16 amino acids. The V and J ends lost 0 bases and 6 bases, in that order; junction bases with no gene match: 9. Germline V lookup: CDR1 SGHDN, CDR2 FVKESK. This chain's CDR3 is CASSQEGDRVIPEQYF. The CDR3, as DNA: TGTGCCAGCAGCCAAGAGGGGGACAGGGTTATCCCCGAGCAGTACTTC.

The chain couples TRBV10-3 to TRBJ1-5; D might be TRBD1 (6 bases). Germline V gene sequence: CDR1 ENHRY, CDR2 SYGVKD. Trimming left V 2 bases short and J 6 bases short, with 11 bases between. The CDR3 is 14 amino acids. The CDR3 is CAISESRGSQPQHF. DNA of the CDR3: TGTGCCATCAGTGAGAGCAGGGGAAGTCAGCCCCAGCATTTT.